This T cell receptor beta chain was profiled in a study of shared clonotypes between healthy human individuals. Study results and limitations: Since donors were few, the genetic and exposure-history diversity represented was limited. The rarefaction results pointed to incomplete sorted-subset sequencing despite large depth.

This clone was counted a single time. The antigen is not known. The CDR3 has 12 residues. Between the trimmed V and J ends, which lost 2 bases and 4 bases, there was a span of 7 bases. Germline V CDR1 and CDR2: SGHNT, YYREEE (reference sequence). As processed by the authors: Junction-only immunoSEQ data arrived without quality scores, meaning filtering differed. Profiling relied on immunoSEQ multiplex PCR, and the TCRdb table lists in-frame clones only, not all of them. Clone size and V and J calls were adopted from that table, with D and trimming inferred from the DNA. Among approximately 640,000 clones listed, roughly 88% were seen once. CD45RO+ cells were combined with CCR7-negative CD45RA+ TemRA cells to form CD8 memory.

Sequencing used memory CD8+ T cells from PBMCs. The subset: CD45RO+ cells pooled with CCR7-negative TemRA cells. The genes are TRBV5-4 and TRBJ2-7; D is undetermined. This TCR was sampled from a man younger than 35 in good health. Some clones in this sample may be carry-over from other donors' samples. CDR3: CASSFPGYEQYF. For the CDR3, the DNA is TGTGCCAGCAGCTTCCCCGGATACGAGCAGTACTTC.